The next 26 T cell receptor beta chains were all read from a single sample in a study of human T cells and chemical hapten exposure. The time point denotes: healthy volunteer bleed at 6 weeks. Whole blood that had not been fractionated was the source of extracted total RNA. MiXCR was run by TCRdb on the RACE reads, yielding one entry per CDR3 protein. The sample has about 65,000 distinct CDR3 sequences, about 6% seen once. The material sequenced was whole blood. The receptors stem from a female donor in good health. Some clones in this sample may be carry-over from other donors' samples.

This clonotype was observed many times. The rearrangement uses TRBV29-1 and TRBJ2-3, with D unresolved. V was trimmed by 3 bases and J by 4 bases, leaving 8 bases between them. Looked up from germline, CDR1 is SQVTM and CDR2 is ANQGSEA. The CDR3 has 12 amino acids. CDR3 region: CSVERQSDTQYF. The CDR3 nucleotides are TGCAGCGTTGAGCGGCAGTCAGATACGCAGTATTTT.

This clonotype has a count of ten or more. J is TRBJ1-2 and V is TRBV20-1; 8 positions agree with TRBD1. The V gene's germline CDR1 is DFQATT and CDR2 SNEGSKA (reference sequence). Trimming at V came to 3 bases and at J to 5 bases, leaving 5 bases not matched to a gene. The CDR3 has 13 amino acids. The CDR3 region is CSAREDRAYGYTF. The CDR3 DNA reads TGCAGTGCTAGGGAGGACAGGGCGTATGGCTACACCTTC.

This clonotype was recorded at least ten times. The rearrangement uses TRBV12-3 or TRBV12-4 and TRBJ2-7; 9 positions match TRBD2. CDR3 length: 13 amino acids. V trimming: 7 bases; J trimming: 6 bases; junction bases outside the gene matches: 7. The CDR3 region is CASKVAGGSEQYF. For the CDR3, the DNA is TGTGCCAGCAAAGTGGCGGGAGGGAGCGAGCAGTACTTC.

This clonotype was recorded many times. Here the CDR3 reads CASSPPGAQETQYF. The CDR3 nucleotides read TGTGCCAGCAGTCCCCCCGGGGCCCAAGAGACCCAGTACTTC. The chain links TRBV28 to TRBJ2-5; D possibly uses TRBD1 or TRBD2 (5 bases each). The CDR3 length is 14 residues. V was shortened by 5 bases and J by 1 base, with 11 bases between the two germline ends. The germline gives CDR1 MDHEN, CDR2 SYDVKM.

The V gene is TRBV27, the J gene TRBJ2-3; TRBD2 matches 10 bases. Germline trimming cut 6 bases from V and 4 bases from J; bases unmatched to any gene: 7. The CDR3 has 15 residues. Germline CDR1 is MNHEY and CDR2 is SMNVEV (reference sequence). The CDR3 sequence is CASSTTSGNSDTQYF. In DNA form, the CDR3 reads TGTGCCAGCAGCACCACTAGCGGGAACTCAGATACGCAGTATTTT.

V and J are TRBV27 and TRBJ2-4, with 9 nucleotides matching TRBD2. CDR1 MNHEY and CDR2 SMNVEV come from the germline V gene (reference sequence). The CDR3 has 16 amino acids. J was trimmed by 2 bases and V by 5 bases; bases with no gene match: 7. The CDR3 region has the DNA TGTGCCAGCAGTCCCATAGCGGGAGTACCCAAAAACATTCAGTACTTC. It codes for CASSPIAGVPKNIQYF.

The sample holds a few counts of this clonotype. The chain links TRBV19 to TRBJ1-2; a weak D match, TRBD1 (5 bases). V lost 7 bases to trimming and J lost 4 bases, with 10 bases between them. From germline, CDR1 is LNHDA and CDR2 SQIVND (reference sequence). The CDR3 sequence is 12 residues long. The CDR3 sequence is CASNGAGYGYTF. CDR3 DNA: TGTGCCAGTAACGGGGCTGGCTATGGCTACACCTTC.

This clonotype was seen many times. V gene TRBV9 combines with J gene TRBJ2-6; D gene ambiguous. V lost 2 bases and J 1 base, leaving 7 bases between the germline ends. Germline values: CDR1 SGDLS, CDR2 YYNGEE. The CDR3 totals 15 residues. CDR3 coding DNA: TGTGCCAGCAGCGTCCTAGGGTCTGGGGCCAACGTCCTGACTTTC. Amino acids: CASSVLGSGANVLTF.

The table lists this clonotype with many counts. This chain uses TRBV12-3 or TRBV12-4 with TRBJ2-3; 9 nucleotides agree with TRBD2. The J segment lost 4 bases and the V segment lost 3 bases, leaving 5 bases of the junction unmatched. The CDR3 covers 15 residues. CDR3 sequence reads: CASSFPSGTSDTQYF. Written as DNA, the CDR3 is TGTGCCAGCAGTTTCCCTAGCGGGACTTCAGATACGCAGTATTTT.

The rearrangement uses TRBV2 and TRBJ2-5, with no clear D. V was clipped by 8 bases and J by 1 base, with 17 bases between them. CDR3 size: 15 residues. Germline CDR1 SNHLY, CDR2 FYNNEI. The CDR3: CASLPGKTPQETQYF. The DNA of the CDR3 is TGTGCCAGCCTCCCCGGAAAGACACCCCAAGAGACCCAGTACTTC.

The CDR3 spells CASSLEAGASNQPQHF. The CDR3 DNA follows: TGTGCCAGCAGCTTAGAAGCAGGGGCGAGCAATCAGCCCCAGCATTTT. The J gene is TRBJ1-5, the V gene TRBV7-6; tentative D call: TRBD1 (6 bases). The germline V gene has CDR1 SGHVS and CDR2 FNYEAQ. The V gene lost 1 base and the J gene lost 1 base, with 11 bases spanning the gap. This CDR3 is 16 amino acids long. Drawing the rest from reference TRBV7-6 and TRBJ1-5, the complete variable domain is GAGVSQSPRYKVTKRGQDVALRCDPISGHVSLYWYRQALGQGPEFLTYFNYEAQQDKSGLPNDRFSAERPEGSISTLTIQRTEQRDSAMYRCASSLEAGASNQPQHFGDGTRLSIL.

This clonotype was counted a few times. The rearrangement links TRBV7-8 to TRBJ1-5, with unresolved D. Trimming removed 5 bases from V and 1 base from J, with 9 bases in between. Germline V gene lookup returns CDR1 SGHVS and CDR2 FQNEAQ. CDR3 length equals 14 residues. CDR3 bases: TGTGCCAGCAGCACCGGACGGAGCAATCAGCCCCAGCATTTT. This encodes CASSTGRSNQPQHF.

Ten or more counts support this clonotype. The V and J genes are TRBV27 and TRBJ2-7; 7 nucleotides line up with TRBD2. The CDR3 is made up of 12 amino acids. CDR1 MNHEY and CDR2 SMNVEV come from the germline V gene (reference sequence). V shed 3 bases and J 12 bases; nucleotides not matched to a gene: 8. DNA of the CDR3: TGTGCCAGCAGTTTCTCCGGACTAGTTCCGTACTTC. Translating gives CASSFSGLVPYF.

There are many counts of this clonotype. The chain employs TRBV5-6 and TRBJ2-7; possible D gene TRBD2, 6 bases. Trimming took off 6 bases at V and 5 bases at J, with 21 bases between the two ends. Germline assignment: CDR1 SGHDT and CDR2 YYEEEE. The CDR3 is made up of 15 amino acids. CDR3 sequence reads: CASTLRGTVDHEQYF. Here the CDR3 DNA reads TGTGCCAGCACCCTCCGCGGGACCGTCGACCACGAGCAGTACTTC.

This clonotype was seen ten or more times. The chain is built from TRBV20-1 and TRBJ2-1; D is perhaps TRBD1 or TRBD2 (5 bases each). Germline V gene sequence: CDR1 DFQATT, CDR2 SNEGSKA (reference sequence). V was shortened by 5 bases and J by 6 bases, with 14 bases between the two germline ends. The CDR3 length is 13 residues. The CDR3 reads CSALGTPSNEQFF. The DNA for the CDR3 is TGCAGTGCTCTCGGGACGCCATCCAATGAGCAGTTCTTC.

This clonotype has a count of ten or more. The rearrangement links TRBV29-1 to TRBJ2-3; no definite D call. Germline V gives CDR1 SQVTM, CDR2 ANQGSEA. This CDR3 spans 14 amino acids. Trimming took 6 bases from V and 2 from J, leaving 15 bases between them. CDR3: CSVRPGTSTDTQYF. The CDR3 DNA reads as TGCAGCGTCCGCCCGGGCACTTCCACAGATACGCAGTATTTT.

This clonotype has just a few counts. V is TRBV7-2 and J is TRBJ2-5; the match to TRBD2 covers 14 bases. With 6 bases clipped from V and 5 bases from J, the junction kept 5 bases outside the gene matches. The CDR3 loop spans 15 amino acids. Germline CDR1 is SGHTA and CDR2 is FQGNSA. CDR3 amino acids: CASSPTSGRAETQYF. CDR3 nucleotide sequence: TGTGCCAGCAGTCCGACTAGCGGGAGGGCCGAGACCCAGTACTTC.

The CDR3 protein is CASSWGGRDSPLHF. The CDR3 DNA is TGTGCCAGCAGCTGGGGGGGGAGGGACTCACCCCTCCACTTT. The V gene is TRBV11-2, the J gene TRBJ1-6, with a possible D match to TRBD1 (5 bases). V was clipped by 4 bases and J by 10 bases, with 14 bases between them. Germline loops: CDR1 SGHAT, CDR2 FQNNGV. This CDR3 is 14 amino acids long.

This clonotype has ten or more counts. The chain has TRBV30 and TRBJ2-3; TRBD2 aligns across 15 bases. The germline V gene has CDR1 GTSNPN and CDR2 SVGIG (reference sequence). The CDR3 totals 16 residues. V trimming: 2 bases; J trimming: 4 bases; junction bases outside the gene matches: 4. CDR3 bases: TGTGCCTGGAGTAGGGGACTAGCGGGAGGTCCAGATACGCAGTATTTT. Amino acids: CAWSRGLAGGPDTQYF.

This clonotype has a count of ten or more. The V call is TRBV7-8, the J call TRBJ2-5, with D possibly called TRBD1 or TRBD2 (5 bases each). Trimming took off 5 bases at V and 4 bases at J, with 23 bases between the two ends. The CDR3 contains 17 residues. Germline lookup yields CDR1 SGHVS and CDR2 FQNEAQ. CDR3 in amino acids: CASSPPTGLSGGETQYF. CDR3 DNA: TGTGCCAGCAGCCCCCCCACGGGGTTGAGTGGGGGAGAGACCCAGTACTTC.

This clonotype was seen many times. V is TRBV20-1 and J is TRBJ2-7; no clear D gene. Looked up from germline, CDR1 is DFQATT and CDR2 is SNEGSKA (reference sequence). This CDR3 is 11 amino acids long. Trimming removed 3 bases at V and 4 bases at J, with 7 bases between. CDR3 sequence reads: CSASSVYEQYF. DNA for the CDR3: TGCAGTGCTAGCAGCGTTTACGAGCAGTACTTC.

Concerning this clonotype: A read error may account for a junction end that differs from germline. This chain joins TRBV30 and TRBJ2-3; the D gene is possibly TRBD2 (6 bases). Germline V gene lookup returns CDR1 GTSNPN and CDR2 SVGIG (reference sequence). This CDR3 contains 15 residues. CDR3: CDWSGRGRTTDTQYF. As DNA, the CDR3 is TGTGACTGGAGTGGAAGAGGGAGGACGACAGATACGCAGTATTTT.

The CDR3 here is CASSLNRLVTGEYF. CDR3 DNA sequence: TGTGCCAGCAGTTTAAACAGATTGGTTACAGGGGAGTACTTC. The chain carries TRBV27 and TRBJ2-7, with TRBD1 matching over 7 bases. Germline CDR1 reads MNHEY; CDR2 reads SMNVEV (reference sequence). J was trimmed by 11 bases and V by 2 bases; bases with no gene match: 12. The CDR3 contains 14 residues.

This clonotype was seen repeatedly, ten times or more. The gene calls are TRBV5-1 and TRBJ1-5; no clear D gene. Germline V gene lookup returns CDR1 SGHRS and CDR2 YFSETQ. V was shortened by 2 bases and J by 0 bases, with 3 bases between the two germline ends. This CDR3 contains 13 residues. CDR3 region: CASSLDSNQPQHF. CDR3 sequence (DNA): TGCGCCAGCAGCTTAGATAGCAATCAGCCCCAGCATTTT.

This clonotype was counted a few times. The chain recombines TRBV4-3 with TRBJ1-4; D gene uncertain. V lost 3 bases and J lost 7, with 9 bases in between. CDR1 is LGHNA and CDR2 is YSLEER in the germline V gene. There are 13 residues in the CDR3. The CDR3 DNA follows: TGCGCCAGCAGCCATCTCCAGCGTGAAAAACTGTTTTTT. Translated, it gives CASSHLQREKLFF.

This clonotype was recorded at least ten times. This chain connects TRBV20-1 to TRBJ2-7, with TRBD2 as a possible D gene (6 bases). The CDR3 length is 14 residues. V was trimmed by 3 bases and J by 2 bases, leaving 14 bases between them. Germline V gene lookup returns CDR1 DFQATT and CDR2 SNEGSKA (reference sequence). The CDR3 sequence is CSASVGGIPYEQYF. The DNA for the CDR3 is TGCAGTGCTAGTGTGGGGGGAATCCCCTACGAGCAGTACTTC.